The 21 T cell receptor beta chains in this list originate from one sample, sequenced in a study of blood T cell repertoires in COVID-19. Sequenced by immunoSEQ multiplex PCR; TCRdb stores in-frame clones only, minus some. The table shows fewer than 250,000 clones, with approximately 86% occurring only once. Sequencing input: peripheral blood. The receptor source for this set is a man aged 60-69 years with acute or convalescent COVID-19.

The genes are TRBV6-5 and TRBJ2-7; 7 bases map to TRBD1. The length of the CDR3 is 14 residues. Germline loops: CDR1 MNHEY, CDR2 SVGAGI. V dropped 8 bases and J dropped 2; count of bases not matched to a gene: 9. The CDR3: CASLYPDRPYEQYF. The CDR3 bases are TGTGCCAGCCTTTATCCGGACAGGCCCTACGAGCAGTACTTC.

This clone has a handful of counts. CDR3 in DNA: TGTGCCAGCAGTTCTTATGGAAGGACAGAAAACTACGAGCAGTACTTC. Translated, it gives CASSSYGRTENYEQYF. The rearrangement links TRBV27 to TRBJ2-7, with a tentative D call TRBD1 (6 bases). Trimming removed 4 bases at V and 3 bases at J, with 19 bases between. Germline V lookup: CDR1 MNHEY, CDR2 SMNVEV (reference sequence). The CDR3 is 16 amino acids.

V is TRBV4-3 and J is TRBJ2-7; 8 nucleotides line up with TRBD2. After removal of 3 bases from V and 4 bases from J, the junction contained 8 bases not matched to a gene. The length of the CDR3 is 15 residues. Germline V gene data show CDR1 as LGHNA and CDR2 as YSLEER. Written as DNA, the CDR3 is TGCGCCAGCAGCCACTCCACTAGCGGAGATTACGAGCAGTACTTC. Translating it yields CASSHSTSGDYEQYF.

V and J are TRBV2 and TRBJ2-2; TRBD1 matches at 8 bases. The V segment lost 8 bases and the J segment 2 bases; nucleotides outside the gene matches: 10. Germline assignment: CDR1 SNHLY and CDR2 FYNNEI. CDR3 size: 16 residues. CDR3 sequence (DNA): TGTGCCAGCCGGATACAGGGGGAGATTAACACCGGGGAGCTGTTTTTT. Amino acid sequence: CASRIQGEINTGELFF. Supplemented by reference TRBV2 and TRBJ2-2, the full variable domain reads EPEVTQTPSHQVTQMGQEVILRCVPISNHLYFYWYRQILGQKVEFLVSFYNNEISEKSEIFDDQFSVERPDGSNFTLKIRSTKLEDSAMYFCASRIQGEINTGELFFGEGSRLTVL.

The J gene is TRBJ1-5, the V gene TRBV5-3; 7 nucleotides align to TRBD1. TRBV5-3 is an ORF, and what it does is uncertain. The CDR3 runs 16 residues. V gave up 4 bases and J gave up 5 bases; unmatched junction bases: 12. The CDR3 sequence: CARSLFRRQGHQPQHF. Here the CDR3 DNA reads TGTGCCAGAAGCCTTTTTCGTAGACAGGGACATCAGCCCCAGCATTTT.

The CDR3 region is CARSRAGMNTEAFF. The DNA for the CDR3 is TGTGCCAGGTCGAGGGCCGGAATGAACACTGAAGCTTTCTTT. The V and J genes are TRBV2 and TRBJ1-1; D is unclear. Germline V gene data show CDR1 as SNHLY and CDR2 as FYNNEI. V dropped 9 bases and J dropped 0 bases, with 14 bases sitting between them. The CDR3 extends over 14 amino acids.

This chain uses TRBV10-2 with TRBJ2-7, with 9 bases lining up with TRBD1. The CDR3 is 16 amino acids. The V and J ends lost 6 bases and 0 bases, in that order; junction bases with no gene match: 9. Germline assignment: CDR1 WSHSY and CDR2 SAAADI. CDR3 in amino acids: CASSDPGQGLSYEQYF. The CDR3 nucleotides are TGCGCCAGCAGCGACCCGGGACAGGGCCTCTCCTACGAGCAGTACTTC.

The chain employs TRBV11-1 and TRBJ2-3; D not resolved. The CDR3 is made up of 12 amino acids. The germline V gene has CDR1 SGHAT and CDR2 FQDESV (reference sequence). The V end was cut by 4 bases, the J end by 2 bases, with 4 bases between. CDR3: CASSWLTDTQYF. The CDR3 DNA reads as TGTGCCAGCAGCTGGCTCACAGATACGCAGTATTTT.

This clone was observed a handful of times. The genes are TRBV14 and TRBJ1-2; no definite D call. Trimming cost V 4 bases and J 0 bases, with 15 bases left between them. Looked up from germline, CDR1 is SGHDN and CDR2 is FVKESK. CDR3 size: 16 residues. The CDR3 DNA sequence: TGTGCCAGCAGCCCAACTAACCTCCTAGCTAACTATGGCTACACCTTC. Protein product: CASSPTNLLANYGYTF.

The chain has TRBV5-1 and TRBJ2-3; possibly TRBD1 for D (6 bases). V lost 0 bases, J lost 5 bases, and 19 bases lay in between. The CDR3 is 17 residues long. Germline CDR1 reads SGHRS; CDR2 reads YFSETQ. The CDR3 sequence: CASSLGVGTSNQDTQYF. The CDR3 DNA is TGCGCCAGCAGCTTGGGAGTAGGGACAAGTAACCAAGATACGCAGTATTTT.

DNA of the CDR3: TGTGCCAGCAGCTTGTATGGTTTAGGACAGGGGAATGAAAAACTGTTTTTT. Protein: CASSLYGLGQGNEKLFF. V gene TRBV5-6 combines with J gene TRBJ1-4, with 9 bases aligning to TRBD1. The CDR3 is made up of 17 amino acids. Germline-derived CDR1 and CDR2 are SGHDT and YYEEEE. J was trimmed by 5 bases and V by 1 base; bases with no gene match: 9.

This clone was detected once. The rearrangement links TRBV29-1 to TRBJ1-4; TRBD1 agrees at 7 bases. CDR3 size: 11 residues. With 8 bases clipped from V and 8 bases from J, the junction kept 5 bases outside the gene matches. Per germline, CDR1 SQVTM and CDR2 ANQGSEA. The DNA of the CDR3 is TGCAGCACCGGACAGGACGAAAAACTGTTTTTT. Translating gives CSTGQDEKLFF. The variable domain in full, with the rest retrieved from reference TRBV29-1 and TRBJ1-4, is SAVISQKPSRDICQRGTSLTIQCQVDSQVTMMFWYRQQPGQSLTLIATANQGSEATYESGFVIDKFPISRPNLTFSTLTVSNMSPEDSSIYLCSTGQDEKLFFGSGTQLSVL.

This clone has more than one count but fewer than ten. This chain links TRBV7-2 with TRBJ2-4, with 8 bases aligning to TRBD2. This CDR3 is built from 14 residues. Germline trimming cut 5 bases from V and 5 bases from J; bases unmatched to any gene: 5. Looked up from germline, CDR1 is SGHTA and CDR2 is FQGNSA. CDR3 loop: CASSPGGAQNIQYF. CDR3 sequence (DNA): TGTGCCAGCAGCCCCGGGGGGGCGCAAAACATTCAGTACTTC.

CDR3 bases: TGTGCCACCTACGATCATACAACTAATGAAAAACTGTTTTTT. Translated: CATYDHTTNEKLFF. V gene TRBV6-5 combines with J gene TRBJ1-4; D unresolved. CDR1 and CDR2 from the germline V gene are MNHEY and SVGAGI. The CDR3 totals 14 residues. The ends were cut back, 10 bases at V and 0 bases at J, with 12 bases in the middle.

J is TRBJ1-1 and V is TRBV12-1. TRBV12-1 is termed a pseudogene. This CDR3 is built from 13 residues. CDR3 protein: CASSQDWRPEAFF. The CDR3 DNA reads as TGTGCCAGCAGCCAGGACTGGCGGCCTGAAGCTTTCTTT.

The chain joins TRBV7-3 to TRBJ1-1; possibly TRBD1 for D (6 bases). Germline V gene data show CDR1 as SGHTA and CDR2 as FQGTGA. This CDR3 comprises 12 residues. V lost 6 bases, J lost 1 base, and 6 bases lay in between. DNA of the CDR3: TGTGCCAGCAGGGGACAGAACACTGAAGCTTTCTTT. This encodes CASRGQNTEAFF. The entire variable domain, with the rest obtained from reference TRBV7-3 and TRBJ1-1, is as follows: GAGVSQTPSNKVTEKGKYVELRCDPISGHTALYWYRQSLGQGPEFLIYFQGTGAADDSGLPNDRFFAVRPEGSVSTLKIQRTERGDSAVYLCASRGQNTEAFFGQGTRLTVV.

This clone was recorded at least ten times. The chain uses TRBV27 and TRBJ1-5; 9 bases are shared with TRBD1. The trim removed 6 bases at V and 6 bases at J, leaving 6 bases unmatched. CDR1 is MNHEY, CDR2 SMNVEV, per germline (reference sequence). The CDR3 runs 14 residues. CDR3 residues: CASRSQGAGQPQHF. The CDR3 nucleotides read TGTGCCAGCAGATCACAGGGGGCAGGTCAGCCCCAGCATTTT.

This clone was recorded only once. This specimen includes other DNA sequences encoding the same CDR3. V and J are TRBV5-1 and TRBJ2-5; D gene ambiguous. Germline loops: CDR1 SGHRS, CDR2 YFSETQ. V dropped 0 bases and J dropped 4 bases, with 4 bases sitting between them. The CDR3 runs to 12 residues. The CDR3 sequence: CASSLDRETQYF. The CDR3 nucleotides are TGCGCCAGCAGCTTGGATAGAGAGACCCAGTACTTC.

This rearrangement joins TRBV10-2 to TRBJ2-7; TRBD2 is a possible D gene (5 bases). Per germline, CDR1 WSHSY and CDR2 SAAADI. The CDR3 extends over 15 amino acids. Trimming took off 6 bases at V and 2 bases at J, with 17 bases between the two ends. This CDR3 is CASSDEREPPYEQYF. The CDR3 region has the DNA TGCGCCAGCAGCGACGAGAGGGAACCCCCCTACGAGCAGTACTTC.

V usage is TRBV18 and J usage is TRBJ2-3; D is perhaps TRBD2 (6 bases). The germline CDR1 and CDR2 sequences are KGHSH and LQKENI. Deletions cut 5 bases from V and 2 bases from J, with 11 bases between. The CDR3 is 14 amino acids. The CDR3 spells CASSTGTSTDTQYF. CDR3 nucleotides: TGTGCCAGCTCAACCGGGACTTCCACAGATACGCAGTATTTT.

This sequence joins TRBV5-1 and TRBJ2-1, with TRBD1 matching 10 bases. V lost 3 bases, J lost 4 bases, and 7 bases stayed unmatched. The CDR3 has 16 amino acids. Germline CDR1 SGHRS, CDR2 YFSETQ. The DNA of the CDR3 is TGCGCCAGCAGCTGGGGACGGGACAGGGGATACAATGAGCAGTTCTTC. Its protein is CASSWGRDRGYNEQFF.